Listed below are T cell receptor beta chains from one sample, sequenced in a study of blood T cell repertoires in COVID-19. Here immunoSEQ multiplex PCR was the method, and the copy in TCRdb shows in-frame clones only, minus some. This sample yields 300,000 to 400,000 clones, of which 89% are seen a single time; 5.2% belongs to the top ten. Sequencing used PBMCs or T cells enriched from blood (not recorded which). The origin of the receptors is a man in his 60s who had recovered from COVID-19. Both conserved end residues are part of each CDR3. A D gene is named only where the DNA matches it firmly. Clone size is stated in some rows and not others, as once, few, many or a class when expanded.

V gene	CDR3 length	clone size	J gene	D gene	CDR3 DNA	CDR3 protein
TRBV20-1	14	NA	TRBJ1-5	NA	TGCAGTGCTAGTGGCGGCCGGAGGAATCAGCCCCAGCATTTT	CSASGGRRNQPQHF
TRBV6-5	15	NA	TRBJ2-7	TRBD1	TGTGCCAGCAGTCAGGGGACAGGGGCGTCCTACGAGCAGTACTTC	CASSQGTGASYEQYF
TRBV28	16	NA	TRBJ1-5	NA	TGTGCCAGCGGGGAGATACAGGGATCGAGCAATCAGCCCCAGCATTTT	CASGEIQGSSNQPQHF
TRBV6-2/TRBV6-3	21	NA	TRBJ2-1	TRBD2	TGTGCCAGCAGTTACTCGACCGCGACTAGCGGGAGGGCCCTCCCTTACAATGAGCAGTTCTTC	CASSYSTATSGRALPYNEQFF
TRBV5-1	15	NA	TRBJ1-1	NA	TGCGCCAGCAGCTACGCGACAGGATGGGAAACTGAAGCTTTCTTT	CASSYATGWETEAFF
TRBV28	14	NA	TRBJ1-1	TRBD1	TGTGCCAGCAGTTTCGTGGAGGCAGGGGGAACAGCTTTCTTT	CASSFVEAGGTAFF
TRBV7-7	15	NA	TRBJ2-2	TRBD1	TGTGCTAGCAGCTTAGCGACAGGGGACACCGGGGAGCTGTTTTTT	CASSLATGDTGELFF
TRBV5-1	15	NA	TRBJ2-1	NA	TGCGCCAGCAGCGCACAGGGTAGGTCCTACAATGAGCAGTTCTTC	CASSAQGRSYNEQFF
TRBV28	16	NA	TRBJ1-1	NA	TGTGCCAGCAGGACTAGATGGGGGGTTTTGAACACTGAAGCTTTCTTT	CASRTRWGVLNTEAFF
TRBV6-5	16	NA	TRBJ2-7	TRBD2	TGTGCCAGCAGTTACTCGGTGGCTAGCGGGAGCTACGAGCAGTACTTC	CASSYSVASGSYEQYF
TRBV5-1	16	NA	TRBJ2-5	TRBD2	TGCGCCAGCAGCTTGGAGATTGCGGGAGGTGGGGAGACCCAGTACTTC	CASSLEIAGGGETQYF
TRBV18	15	NA	TRBJ1-1	NA	TGTGCCAGCTCACCACCAGCTCAGGGAAACACTGAAGCTTTCTTT	CASSPPAQGNTEAFF
TRBV3-1/TRBV3-2	15	NA	TRBJ1-1	TRBD1	TGTGCCAGCAACCTAGCCGGGACAGAGAACACTGAAGCTTTCTTT	CASNLAGTENTEAFF
TRBV18	14	NA	TRBJ2-5	TRBD1	TGTGCCAGCTCACCAACAGGGGCGATGGAGACCCAGTACTTC	CASSPTGAMETQYF
TRBV7-3	15	NA	TRBJ1-2	TRBD1	TGTGCCAGCAGCTTAAGTGGGACAGTAAACTATGGCTACACCTTC	CASSLSGTVNYGYTF
TRBV4-2	16	once	TRBJ1-5	NA	TGTGCCAGCAGCCAAGATCTTACAGGGCGAAATCAGCCCCAGCATTTT	CASSQDLTGRNQPQHF
TRBV20-1	11	NA	TRBJ1-3	NA	TGCAGTGCTATGAGTGGAAACACCATATATTTT	CSAMSGNTIYF
TRBV7-9	15	NA	TRBJ2-3	NA	TGTGCCAGCAGCAGGACCTCAGGGGACGGGGATACGCAGTATTTT	CASSRTSGDGDTQYF
TRBV2	14	NA	TRBJ2-7	NA	TGTGCCAGCGCCCCAGCGCCAGATACCTACGAGCAGTACTTC	CASAPAPDTYEQYF
TRBV5-1	15	NA	TRBJ1-3	NA	TGCGCCAGCAGCTCCCGACAGAACGAAGGAAACACCATATATTTT	CASSSRQNEGNTIYF
TRBV18	16	NA	TRBJ2-3	NA	TGTGCCAGCTCACCTCTCAGCGGAGCGGGCACAGATACGCAGTATTTT	CASSPLSGAGTDTQYF
TRBV11-2	15	NA	TRBJ2-7	NA	TGTGCCAGCAGCTTAGACGGGAGCAGCTCCTACGAGCAGTACTTC	CASSLDGSSSYEQYF
TRBV11-2	12	NA	TRBJ2-7	NA	TGTGCCAGCAGCTTTGAGGTCTACGAGCAGTACTTC	CASSFEVYEQYF
TRBV9	16	NA	TRBJ1-6	TRBD1	TGTGCCAGCAGCGCGTGGACAGGGACGGATAATTCACCCCTCCACTTT	CASSAWTGTDNSPLHF
TRBV5-1	15	few	TRBJ2-3	TRBD2	TGCGCCAGCAGCCAGCGGGACTCCCCCACAGATACGCAGTATTTT	CASSQRDSPTDTQYF
TRBV9	15	NA	TRBJ2-2	NA	TGTGCCAGCAGCGTCCAAGCCGCGAACACCGGGGAGCTGTTTTTT	CASSVQAANTGELFF
TRBV27	14	NA	TRBJ1-2	NA	TGTGCCAGCAGTTTGAGGCAGGGGATCGGCGGCTACACCTTC	CASSLRQGIGGYTF